Listed below are T cell receptor beta chains from one sample, sequenced in a study of cytomegalovirus exposure and HLA in healthy donors. This table comes from immunoSEQ multiplex PCR, and its TCRdb copy is limited to in-frame clones, with some not included. This sample carries 59,000 or so clones, roughly nine tenths of them seen once, and the ten largest clones take around 15%. The sample consisted of PBMCs. These receptors were obtained from a woman aged 18-30 years in good health and CMV-seronegative. CDR3s include the opening cysteine and the closing phenylalanine or tryptophan. The order of the fields is J gene, D gene, V gene, clone size, CDR3 protein, CDR3 DNA. D genes are given only for firm matches. Size values are once, few and many counts, or a class for expanded clones, and some rows have none.

J: TRBJ2-2
D: TRBD1
V: TRBV6-5
size: once
CDR3: CATRQGNTGELFF
DNA: TGTGCCACCAGACAGGGTAACACCGGGGAGCTGTTTTTT

J: TRBJ2-5
D: TRBD2
V: TRBV5-1
size: .
CDR3: CASSSDGTSEETQYF
DNA: TGCGCCAGCAGCTCCGACGGGACTAGCGAAGAGACCCAGTACTTC

J: TRBJ2-5
D: TRBD1
V: TRBV29-1
size: .
CDR3: CSVGTGRQETQYF
DNA: TGCAGCGTTGGGACAGGGAGACAAGAGACCCAGTACTTC

J: TRBJ2-1
D: TRBD2
V: TRBV19
size: .
CDR3: CASMGGEKQFF
DNA: TGTGCCAGTATGGGAGGGGAGAAGCAGTTCTTC

J: TRBJ1-5
D: .
V: TRBV7-8
size: .
CDR3: CASSLAGPKGPQHF
DNA: TGTGCCAGCAGCTTGGCGGGCCCTAAAGGGCCCCAGCATTTT

J: TRBJ2-6
D: .
V: TRBV28
size: .
CDR3: CASSSPGANVLTF
DNA: TGTGCCAGCAGTTCTCCTGGGGCCAACGTCCTGACTTTC

J: TRBJ1-1
D: .
V: TRBV10-2
size: .
CDR3: CASRQSPTEAFF
DNA: TGCGCCAGCAGACAATCCCCCACTGAAGCTTTCTTT

J: TRBJ2-1
D: TRBD1
V: TRBV7-2
size: .
CDR3: CASSPRQGARNEQFF
DNA: TGTGCCAGCAGCCCCCGACAGGGGGCGAGGAATGAGCAGTTCTTC

J: TRBJ1-1
D: .
V: TRBV7-9
size: .
CDR3: CASSLSDRSRFSTNTEAFF
DNA: TGTGCCAGCAGCTTATCCGACAGGTCCCGCTTTAGTACGAACACTGAAGCTTTCTTT

J: TRBJ1-5
D: .
V: TRBV30
size: .
CDR3: CAWSVGDTQPQHF
DNA: TGTGCCTGGAGTGTTGGAGATACTCAGCCCCAGCATTTT

J: TRBJ1-5
D: .
V: TRBV9
size: .
CDR3: CASSVGRGNQPQHF
DNA: TGTGCCAGCAGCGTCGGCAGGGGCAATCAGCCCCAGCATTTT

J: TRBJ1-5
D: .
V: TRBV28
size: few
CDR3: CASSSRTFSNQPQHF
DNA: TGTGCCAGCAGTTCCCGGACATTTAGCAATCAGCCCCAGCATTTT

J: TRBJ1-2
D: TRBD1
V: TRBV5-4
size: .
CDR3: CASSARDRVHGYTF
DNA: TGTGCCAGCAGCGCCCGGGACAGGGTGCATGGCTACACCTTC

J: TRBJ2-1
D: TRBD2
V: TRBV25-1
size: .
CDR3: CASSEGRGAGPGDEQFF
DNA: TGTGCCAGCAGTGAAGGCAGAGGAGCGGGGCCGGGTGATGAGCAGTTCTTC

J: TRBJ1-3
D: .
V: TRBV5-1
size: .
CDR3: CASSLTGFGNTIYF
DNA: TGCGCCAGCAGCTTGACAGGTTTTGGAAACACCATATATTTT

J: TRBJ2-1
D: .
V: TRBV28
size: .
CDR3: CASSLIYEQFF
DNA: TGTGCCAGCAGTTTAATCTATGAGCAGTTCTTC

J: TRBJ1-2
D: .
V: TRBV7-2
size: .
CDR3: CASSLEWATSGYGYTF
DNA: TGTGCCAGCAGCTTAGAATGGGCCACAAGCGGCTATGGCTACACCTTC

J: TRBJ2-1
D: .
V: TRBV9
size: .
CDR3: CASSVLGESYNEQFF
DNA: TGTGCCAGCAGCGTTCTCGGGGAATCCTACAATGAGCAGTTCTTC

J: TRBJ1-2
D: .
V: TRBV7-9
size: .
CDR3: CASSPNLRNLNYGYTF
DNA: TGTGCCAGCAGCCCAAATCTCAGAAACCTTAACTATGGCTACACCTTC

J: TRBJ1-1
D: TRBD1
V: TRBV29-1
size: .
CDR3: CSVGRVDRGTEAFF
DNA: TGCAGCGTTGGGAGGGTCGACAGGGGCACTGAAGCTTTCTTT

J: TRBJ2-3
D: .
V: TRBV6-5
size: .
CDR3: CASREGLSTDTQYF
DNA: TGTGCCAGCAGAGAGGGACTTAGCACAGATACGCAGTATTTT

J: TRBJ2-1
D: TRBD2
V: TRBV5-4
size: .
CDR3: CASSSIGGDNEQFF
DNA: TGTGCCAGCAGCTCGATCGGGGGGGACAATGAGCAGTTCTTC

J: TRBJ2-7
D: .
V: TRBV5-1
size: .
CDR3: CASSPLPPGGPSYEQYF
DNA: TGCGCCAGCAGCCCCCTTCCCCCCGGGGGGCCCTCCTACGAGCAGTACTTC

J: TRBJ2-5
D: .
V: TRBV5-6
size: .
CDR3: CASSLGQAQETQYF
DNA: TGTGCCAGCAGCTTGGGTCAGGCTCAAGAGACCCAGTACTTC

J: TRBJ2-7
D: .
V: TRBV19
size: few
CDR3: CASSIGRGPYEQYF
DNA: TGTGCCAGTAGTATAGGGAGGGGGCCATACGAGCAGTACTTC

J: TRBJ2-5
D: .
V: TRBV12-5
size: .
CDR3: CASGLITGGAETQYF
DNA: TGTGCTAGTGGTTTGATTACAGGGGGGGCCGAGACCCAGTACTTC

J: TRBJ1-3
D: .
V: TRBV7-9
size: .
CDR3: CASSLTGGARQNTIYF
DNA: TGTGCCAGCAGCTTAACTGGGGGGGCGCGTCAAAACACCATATATTTT

J: TRBJ2-1
D: .
V: TRBV28
size: .
CDR3: CASSLPDRTRKTEQFF
DNA: TGTGCCAGCAGTCTCCCCGACAGAACGAGGAAGACTGAGCAGTTCTTC

J: TRBJ2-6
D: .
V: TRBV6-5
size: .
CDR3: CASSYRTDSGANVLTF
DNA: TGTGCCAGCAGTTACAGAACAGATTCTGGGGCCAACGTCCTGACTTTC

J: TRBJ1-2
D: TRBD1
V: TRBV4-1
size: .
CDR3: CASSQDETGSGYTF
DNA: TGCGCCAGCAGCCAAGATGAGACAGGGAGTGGCTACACCTTC

J: TRBJ2-5
D: .
V: TRBV6-5
size: .
CDR3: CASSYRGTEQETQYF
DNA: TGTGCCAGCAGTTACCGCGGGACAGAACAAGAGACCCAGTACTTC

J: TRBJ2-1
D: .
V: TRBV6-5
size: .
CDR3: CASSLIASSYNEQFF
DNA: TGTGCCAGCAGCCTTATTGCGTCATCCTACAATGAGCAGTTCTTC

J: TRBJ1-5
D: TRBD1
V: TRBV15
size: .
CDR3: CATSRGPRTGPNQPQHF
DNA: TGTGCCACCAGCAGAGGCCCAAGGACAGGTCCAAATCAGCCCCAGCATTTT

J: TRBJ2-7
D: .
V: TRBV30
size: .
CDR3: CAWSVQGGSGSYEQYF
DNA: TGTGCCTGGAGTGTACAGGGGGGTAGCGGGAGCTACGAGCAGTACTTC

J: TRBJ1-5
D: TRBD1
V: TRBV5-6
size: .
CDR3: CASSSTGSNQPQHF
DNA: TGTGCCAGCAGCTCGACAGGGAGCAATCAGCCCCAGCATTTT

J: TRBJ1-1
D: TRBD1
V: TRBV25-1
size: .
CDR3: CASSEDRGRITEAFF
DNA: TGTGCCAGCAGTGAGGACAGGGGGCGCATCACTGAAGCTTTCTTT

J: TRBJ1-1
D: .
V: TRBV4-1
size: .
CDR3: CASSQNTQNTEAFF
DNA: TGCGCCAGCAGCCAAAATACACAGAACACTGAAGCTTTCTTT

J: TRBJ1-1
D: TRBD1
V: TRBV7-9
size: .
CDR3: CASTSDRGTEAFF
DNA: TGTGCCAGCACCTCGGACAGGGGAACTGAAGCTTTCTTT

J: TRBJ2-7
D: .
V: TRBV19
size: few
CDR3: CASSIGQSYEQYF
DNA: TGTGCCAGTAGTATCGGACAGTCCTACGAGCAGTACTTC

J: TRBJ2-7
D: TRBD2
V: TRBV6-6
size: .
CDR3: CAARGRGGSYEQYF
DNA: TGTGCCGCCCGGGGGAGGGGAGGCTCCTACGAGCAGTACTTC

J: TRBJ2-7
D: TRBD1
V: TRBV6-6
size: .
CDR3: CASSDTPGQTYEQYF
DNA: TGTGCCAGCAGTGACACCCCGGGACAGACCTACGAGCAGTACTTC

J: TRBJ2-1
D: .
V: TRBV14
size: .
CDR3: CASSLSGGYNEQFF
DNA: TGTGCCAGCAGCCTCTCCGGGGGTTACAATGAGCAGTTCTTC

J: TRBJ2-1
D: TRBD2
V: TRBV7-2
size: .
CDR3: CASSFEVVGGPRNEQFF
DNA: TGTGCCAGCAGCTTCGAGGTGGTGGGAGGGCCACGGAATGAGCAGTTCTTC

J: TRBJ2-6
D: .
V: TRBV27
size: .
CDR3: CASSGASGANVLTF
DNA: TGTGCCAGCAGTGGGGCCTCTGGGGCCAACGTCCTGACTTTC

J: TRBJ1-1
D: .
V: TRBV5-5
size: once
CDR3: CASSLVAMNTEAFF
DNA: TGTGCCAGCAGCTTGGTAGCCATGAACACTGAAGCTTTCTTT

J: TRBJ2-5
D: TRBD1
V: TRBV29-1
size: .
CDR3: CSVEQGLRETQYF
DNA: TGCAGCGTCGAACAGGGGCTCAGGGAGACCCAGTACTTC

J: TRBJ1-1
D: .
V: TRBV6-1
size: .
CDR3: CASSDLGGNTEAFF
DNA: TGTGCCAGCAGTGACCTAGGGGGGAACACTGAAGCTTTCTTT

J: TRBJ1-1
D: TRBD1
V: TRBV27
size: once
CDR3: CASSSGTALFGTEAFF
DNA: TGTGCCAGCAGTTCCGGGACAGCCCTGTTTGGCACTGAAGCTTTCTTT

J: TRBJ2-5
D: TRBD2
V: TRBV29-1
size: .
CDR3: CSVEIGLAGRQETQYF
DNA: TGCAGCGTTGAAATCGGACTAGCGGGGCGTCAAGAGACCCAGTACTTC

J: TRBJ1-3
D: .
V: TRBV27
size: .
CDR3: CASSIRQPTSGNTIYF
DNA: TGTGCCAGCAGTATAAGACAGCCTACCTCTGGAAACACCATATATTTT

J: TRBJ1-1
D: .
V: TRBV2
size: .
CDR3: CASKRGRATEAFF
DNA: TGTGCCAGCAAAAGGGGGAGGGCCACTGAAGCTTTCTTT